A selection of T cell receptor beta chains follows, all from one sample in a study of blood T cell repertoires in COVID-19. Assay: immunoSEQ multiplex PCR; the TCRdb copy retains only in-frame clones and omits some. The data hold 150,000 to 200,000 clones, with about 86% observed a single time. Specimen: peripheral blood. The receptors originated from a man aged 18 to 30 with acute or convalescent COVID-19. The CDR3 runs from the conserved cysteine through the conserved F or W. The D gene is left open where the match is weak. Not all rows give a size; the values are once, few, many and, for expanded clones, a class.

V	size	D	J	length	CDR3	DNA
TRBV5-4	NA	TRBD1	TRBJ2-7	17	CASSPATGQGARNEQYF	TGTGCCAGCAGCCCAGCCACTGGACAGGGGGCTAGAAACGAGCAGTACTTC
TRBV27	NA	NA	TRBJ2-7	16	CASSSGRTARPYEQYF	TGTGCCAGCAGTTCGGGGCGGACAGCACGCCCCTACGAGCAGTACTTC
TRBV7-2	few	NA	TRBJ1-2	13	CASSLQGSGGYTF	TGTGCCAGCAGCTTACAGGGTTCGGGCGGCTACACCTTC
TRBV2	once	NA	TRBJ1-2	13	CASSDGRGYGYTF	TGTGCCAGCAGTGACGGGAGGGGCTATGGCTACACCTTC
TRBV6-5	NA	NA	TRBJ1-2	16	CASSYSMRAANYGYTF	TGTGCCAGCAGTTACTCGATGAGGGCGGCCAACTATGGCTACACCTTC
TRBV5-1	NA	TRBD1	TRBJ1-3	16	CASSQGDRGSGNTIYF	TGCGCCAGCAGCCAGGGGGACAGGGGATCTGGAAACACCATATATTTT
TRBV3-1/TRBV3-2	many	TRBD1	TRBJ2-5	14	CASSQNTGVETQYF	TGTGCCAGCAGCCAGAATACAGGGGTAGAGACCCAGTACTTC
TRBV19	NA	TRBD1	TRBJ1-5	13	CASRPGQGPPRHF	TGTGCCAGCCGCCCGGGACAGGGGCCACCACGGCATTTT
TRBV29-1	NA	TRBD2	TRBJ2-2	14	CSVLAGGNTGELFF	TGCAGCGTACTAGCGGGGGGGAACACCGGGGAGCTGTTTTTT
TRBV4-1	NA	TRBD2	TRBJ2-1	14	CASSQGVAGAQQFF	TGCGCCAGCAGCCAAGGGGTAGCGGGGGCCCAGCAGTTCTTC
TRBV19	NA	NA	TRBJ2-1	15	CASSIAQGSYNEQFF	TGTGCCAGTAGTATAGCACAGGGCTCCTACAATGAGCAGTTCTTC
TRBV7-9	NA	NA	TRBJ2-2	16	CASSLVSRGNTGELFF	TGTGCCAGCAGCTTAGTTTCCAGGGGGAACACCGGGGAGCTGTTTTTT
TRBV27	NA	NA	TRBJ2-3	13	CASSDRFTDTQYF	TGTGCCAGCAGTGACAGGTTCACAGATACGCAGTATTTT
TRBV2	few	NA	TRBJ1-1	16	CASSERQLLQNTEAFF	TGTGCCAGCAGTGAAAGACAGCTTCTCCAGAACACTGAAGCTTTCTTT
TRBV9	NA	TRBD1	TRBJ1-1	16	CASSVAFQGGTSEAFF	TGTGCCAGCAGCGTAGCTTTTCAGGGGGGAACAAGTGAAGCTTTCTTT
TRBV5-5	NA	NA	TRBJ2-7	12	CASSFSSEEQYF	TGTGCCAGCAGCTTTTCTTCCGAGGAGCAGTACTTC
TRBV5-3	once	NA	TRBJ2-3	17	CARSTRQGEASTDTQYF	TGTGCCAGAAGCACCAGGCAGGGGGAGGCTAGCACAGATACGCAGTATTTT
TRBV29-1	NA	TRBD2	TRBJ2-1	14	CSATRTSGGGEQFF	TGCAGCGCTACCCGGACTAGCGGGGGCGGTGAGCAGTTCTTC
TRBV9	NA	NA	TRBJ1-1	13	CASSATGNTEAFF	TGTGCCAGCAGCGCGACAGGGAACACTGAAGCTTTCTTT
TRBV28	NA	TRBD1	TRBJ2-5	15	CASSFSGTGMETQYF	TGTGCCAGCAGTTTTAGTGGGACAGGGATGGAGACCCAGTACTTC
TRBV10-2	NA	NA	TRBJ1-1	15	CASSESGEWNTEAFF	TGCGCCAGCAGTGAGTCTGGGGAGTGGAACACTGAAGCTTTCTTT
TRBV5-6	NA	NA	TRBJ2-3	13	CASSPNNADTQYF	TGTGCCAGCAGTCCAAACAACGCAGATACGCAGTATTTT
TRBV3-1/TRBV3-2	NA	TRBD2	TRBJ2-3	15	CASSHMIAGGDTQYF	TGTGCCAGCAGCCATATGATAGCGGGGGGTGATACGCAGTATTTT